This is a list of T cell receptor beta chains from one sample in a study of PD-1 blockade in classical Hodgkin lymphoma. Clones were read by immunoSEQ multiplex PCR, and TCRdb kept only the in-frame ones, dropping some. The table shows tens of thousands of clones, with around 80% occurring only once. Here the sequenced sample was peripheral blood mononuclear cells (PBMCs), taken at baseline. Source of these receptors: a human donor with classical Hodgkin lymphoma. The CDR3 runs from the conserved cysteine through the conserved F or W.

CDR3aa: CATTDRGHSYEQYF
v_gene: TRBV2
len: 14

CDR3aa: CASSYLGGSETQYF
v_gene: TRBV11-1
len: 14

CDR3aa: CASSSSGAQETQYF
v_gene: TRBV10-1
len: 14

CDR3aa: CASSVESGRGYTF
v_gene: TRBV9
len: 13

CDR3aa: CASSRGLVAKNIQYF
v_gene: TRBV6-6
len: 15

CDR3aa: CASSFFQYEQYF
v_gene: TRBV5-6
len: 12

CDR3aa: CASSLGGAGETQYF
v_gene: TRBV7-6
len: 14

CDR3aa: CASCIAGAGDTQYF
v_gene: TRBV6-1
len: 14

CDR3aa: CATSRWGGELFF
v_gene: TRBV15
len: 12

CDR3aa: CASSQEGQGDTEAFF
v_gene: TRBV4-2
len: 15

CDR3aa: CSVDRIKETQYF
v_gene: TRBV29-1
len: 12

CDR3aa: CASSQTSGEPYEQYF
v_gene: TRBV7-2
len: 15